Each of the 19 T cell receptor beta chains below was sequenced from the same sample in a study of shared clonotypes between healthy human individuals (dated by TCRdb to between 2020 and 2021). Libraries were made using the immunoSEQ multiplex PCR assay. The clones in this table, taken by TCRdb from immuneACCESS, are in-frame only. Not every clone is retained; where verified, under half of the shortfall comes from an unresolved V gene, and the cause of the rest is unknown. This sample is represented by under 120,000 clones; about 67% of them were singletons. The ten largest clones represent around 25% of the sample. Input material: memory CD8+ T cells sorted from blood. According to the study, the label for this sample's cell subset or site signals: CD45RO+ cells pooled with CCR7-negative TemRA cells. The receptor set was obtained from a woman between 25 and 40 years old in good health.

There are a few counts of this clone. This chain uses TRBV7-8 with TRBJ1-2; D gene uncertain. The CDR3 length is 11 residues. Trimming removed 8 bases from V and 8 bases from J, with 12 bases in between. Germline values: CDR1 SGHVS, CDR2 FQNEAQ. In DNA form, the CDR3 reads TGTGCCAGCGCCGGGATCCTGGGCTACACCTTC. Translated: CASAGILGYTF.

The chain employs TRBV4-1 and TRBJ2-5, with D possibly called TRBD1 or TRBD2 (5 bases each). Trimming left V 4 bases short and J 3 bases short, with 15 bases between. This CDR3 has 15 amino acids. Looked up from germline, CDR1 is MGHRA and CDR2 is YSYEKL. CDR3 in amino acids: CASSPYPVGEETQYF. Written as DNA, the CDR3 is TGCGCCAGCAGCCCCTACCCAGTGGGGGAAGAGACCCAGTACTTC.

This chain joins TRBV28 and TRBJ2-7; 14 bases align to TRBD2. J lost 7 bases, V lost 6 bases, and 8 bases had no gene match. The germline V gene encodes CDR1 MDHEN and CDR2 SYDVKM. This CDR3 is 15 amino acids long. The DNA for the CDR3 is TGTGCCAGCAGCCTCCCGGGACTAGCGGGAGATGAGCAGTACTTC. It yields the protein CASSLPGLAGDEQYF.

This clone was seen a handful of times. The chain joins TRBV19 to TRBJ2-7, with 7 bases that match TRBD1. This CDR3 is 14 amino acids long. Germline V lookup: CDR1 LNHDA, CDR2 SQIVND (reference sequence). The V and J ends lost 5 bases and 2 bases, in that order; junction bases with no gene match: 6. The CDR3 spells CASSPRDRAYEQYF. The CDR3 region has the DNA TGTGCCAGTAGTCCCCGGGACAGAGCCTACGAGCAGTACTTC.

This clone appeared a few times. V usage is TRBV10-1 and J usage is TRBJ2-7; D may correspond to TRBD1 or TRBD2 (5 bases each). V lost 6 bases and J lost 2, with 14 bases in between. The CDR3 sequence is 14 residues long. Germline-derived CDR1 and CDR2 are WNHNN and SYGVQD (reference sequence). CDR3: CASSRDDSAYEQYF. The CDR3 region has the DNA TGCGCCAGCAGCCGGGACGATTCTGCCTACGAGCAGTACTTC.

The chain employs TRBV6-4 and TRBJ2-1, with D unresolved. This CDR3 spans 13 amino acids. Per the germline V gene, CDR1 is MRHNA and CDR2 is SNTAGT. The ends were cut back, 4 bases at V and 8 bases at J, with 12 bases in the middle. CDR3 sequence (DNA): TGTGCCAGCAGTGCTGACTCCCACGATGAGCAGTTCTTC. Protein: CASSADSHDEQFF.

On this clone itself: Germline and junction disagree at one end, which may indicate a read error. The chain carries TRBV28 and TRBJ2-1; TRBD1 or TRBD2 may be the D gene (6 bases each). CDR3 length: 14 amino acids. Germline V lookup: CDR1 MDHEN, CDR2 SYDVKM. This chain's CDR3 is CASSLSGGLELRLF. CDR3 bases: TGTGCCAGCAGTTTATCTGGGGGGCTGGAGCTCAGGCTCTTC.

This rearrangement joins TRBV9 to TRBJ2-3, with TRBD2 matching 8 bases. Germline V gene data show CDR1 as SGDLS and CDR2 as YYNGEE. This CDR3 has 13 residues. The V and J ends lost 4 bases and 7 bases, in that order; junction bases with no gene match: 5. The CDR3 here is CASSPGGRNTQYF. The CDR3 DNA follows: TGTGCCAGCAGCCCGGGGGGGAGAAATACGCAGTATTTT.

The genes are TRBV29-1 and TRBJ2-1; D unresolved. Germline CDR1 SQVTM, CDR2 ANQGSEA. Trimming took 4 bases from V and 10 from J, leaving 14 bases between them. The CDR3 has 12 residues. This CDR3 is CSVGSAISEQFF. For the CDR3, the DNA is TGCAGCGTTGGATCGGCTATATCCGAGCAGTTCTTC.

Here the CDR3 DNA reads TGTGCCACCCAGGGGAGGGAGGACCCCACAGATACGCAGTATTTT. This gives the protein CATQGREDPTDTQYF. This chain links TRBV11-2 with TRBJ2-3; D possibly corresponds to TRBD2 (7 bases). With 10 bases removed from V and 2 bases from J, the gap between germline ends came to 19 bases. The CDR3 extends over 15 amino acids. Germline lookup yields CDR1 SGHAT and CDR2 FQNNGV.

The CDR3 region has the DNA TGTGCCAGCAGGACAGCCTACGAGCAGTACTTC. This sequence encodes CASRTAYEQYF. The chain combines TRBV25-1 with TRBJ2-7, with TRBD1 as a possible D gene (5 bases). The V end was cut by 6 bases, the J end by 2 bases, with 5 bases between. Germline lookup yields CDR1 MGHDK and CDR2 SYGVNS. CDR3 size: 11 residues.

The chain recombines TRBV4-1 with TRBJ2-4, with D perhaps being TRBD1 or TRBD2 (7 bases each). Germline CDR1 is MGHRA and CDR2 is YSYEKL. This CDR3 spans 15 amino acids. The V end lost 6 bases, the J end lost 8 bases, and 20 bases lay between the germline ends. The CDR3 DNA reads as TGCGCCAGCAGTCAACAGATACAGGGGAGGGACATTCAGTACTTC. Translated, it gives CASSQQIQGRDIQYF.

This sequence joins TRBV7-9 and TRBJ2-6, with 11 bases that match TRBD2. V dropped 5 bases and J dropped 4; count of bases not matched to a gene: 10. Per germline, CDR1 SEHNR and CDR2 FQNEAQ (reference sequence). The CDR3 is made up of 18 amino acids. The CDR3 DNA reads as TGTGCCAGCAGCGAGACTAGCGGGATGTTCTCCGGGGCCAACGTCCTGACTTTC. Translated, it gives CASSETSGMFSGANVLTF.

The rearrangement links TRBV5-4 to TRBJ1-2, with 7 positions matching TRBD1. The CDR3 extends over 14 amino acids. Trimming cost V 3 bases and J 4 bases; bases outside gene matches: 6. The germline gives CDR1 SGHNT, CDR2 YYREEE (reference sequence). For the CDR3, the DNA is TGTGCCAGCAGCTCAGGGGGGACCCCCTATGGCTACACCTTC. Its translation: CASSSGGTPYGYTF.

This sequence joins TRBV7-9 and TRBJ2-3, with TRBD2 matching 10 bases. The CDR3 contains 16 residues. V trimming: 3 bases; J trimming: 2 bases; junction bases outside the gene matches: 5. Germline CDR1 SEHNR, CDR2 FQNEAQ (reference sequence). Here the CDR3 reads CASSLDLAGVTDTQYF. As DNA, the CDR3 is TGTGCCAGCAGCTTGGATCTAGCGGGGGTCACAGATACGCAGTATTTT.

This rearrangement joins TRBV28 to TRBJ2-5; TRBD2 agrees at 7 bases. The end of the DNA aligns better with TRBJ2-7, so the J call may be wrong. This CDR3 is 17 amino acids long. Germline V gene sequence: CDR1 MDHEN, CDR2 SYDVKM. The CDR3 DNA sequence: TGTGCCAGCAGCACCCGGACTAGTCTAACAGCCTCCTACGAGCAGTACTTC. Its protein is CASSTRTSLTASYEQYF.

V gene TRBV2 combines with J gene TRBJ2-5; the D is unclear. Germline CDR1 SNHLY, CDR2 FYNNEI. The length of the CDR3 is 12 residues. Trimming stripped 1 base from V and 7 bases from J, with 7 bases between. CDR3 sequence (DNA): TGTGCCAGCAGTGAAGGTCTGGGGACCCAGTACTTC. It codes for CASSEGLGTQYF.

By its share, this clone is medium-sized. The chain combines TRBV27 with TRBJ2-7; 8 bases agree with TRBD1. The CDR3 contains 14 residues. In germline, CDR1 is MNHEY, CDR2 SMNVEV (reference sequence). With V trimmed by 0 bases and J by 3 bases, 1 base remained unmatched. The CDR3 DNA follows: TGTGCCAGCAGTTTATCTGGGACAGGCTACGAGCAGTACTTC. It translates to CASSLSGTGYEQYF.

This CDR3 reads CASSPDIVGNEQFF. DNA for the CDR3: TGTGCCAGCAGTCCCGATATAGTTGGCAATGAGCAGTTCTTC. The rearrangement joins TRBV27 to TRBJ2-1; the D is unclear. The CDR3 spans 14 residues. Germline V gives CDR1 MNHEY, CDR2 SMNVEV (reference sequence). The V end lost 5 bases, the J end lost 6 bases, and 14 bases lay between the germline ends.